This TCR beta chain appears in the sequencing data of a study of T cell changes during pregnancy in multiple sclerosis. Data came from immunoSEQ multiplex PCR; TCRdb stores just in-frame clones and leaves some out. The repertoire holds more than 40,000 clones, approximately 87% seen once, with 1.3% to 1.5% in the top ten. CDR1 is SEHNR, CDR2 FQNEAQ, per germline (reference sequence). The CDR3 spans 17 residues. Trimming took off 6 bases at V and 0 bases at J, with 20 bases between the two ends. Source: peripheral blood, taken in the first trimester of pregnancy. This clonotype was sampled from a female donor in good health, enrolled as a control in a pregnancy study. The gene calls are TRBV7-9 and TRBJ1-2; a weak D match, TRBD1 (5 bases). CDR3: CASSSATASLSNYGYTF. The CDR3, as DNA: TGTGCCAGCAGTTCTGCGACAGCCTCCCTTTCTAACTATGGCTACACCTTC.